Following are 24 T cell receptor beta chains from one sample sequenced in a study of blood T cell repertoires in COVID-19. TCRdb's table, derived via immunoSEQ multiplex PCR, lists solely in-frame clones and lacks some. The profile covers about 78,000 clones, with roughly 86% appearing a single time and roughly 5% taken by the ten largest. Sequencing used peripheral blood. Every receptor here comes from a man between 45 and 60 years old with active or convalescent COVID-19.

The V call is TRBV5-1, the J call TRBJ1-1; 7 bases line up with TRBD1. V lost 0 bases, J lost 4 bases, and 6 bases stayed unmatched. This CDR3 is built from 15 residues. CDR1 and CDR2 (germline): SGHRS, YFSETQ. In DNA, the CDR3 is TGCGCCAGCAGCTTGGGACAGGGCGGAAGCACTGAAGCTTTCTTT. Residues: CASSLGQGGSTEAFF.

The CDR3 DNA reads as TGTGCCAGCAGTCGGCAGGGGGTGGAGACCCAGTACTTC. This sequence encodes CASSRQGVETQYF. The chain joins TRBV25-1 to TRBJ2-5, with 7 positions matching TRBD1. Germline V lookup: CDR1 MGHDK, CDR2 SYGVNS. The CDR3 loop spans 13 amino acids. With 5 bases clipped from V and 5 bases from J, the junction kept 5 bases outside the gene matches.

This chain connects TRBV10-3 to TRBJ2-3; 10 bases map to TRBD2. Trimming took 7 bases from V and 0 from J; bases not matched to a gene: 4. Germline V gene sequence: CDR1 ENHRY, CDR2 SYGVKD. The CDR3 spans 15 residues. This CDR3 is CAITSGGASTDTQYF. In nucleotides, the CDR3 is TGTGCCATCACTAGCGGGGGAGCTAGCACAGATACGCAGTATTTT.

This chain joins TRBV10-2 and TRBJ2-7; TRBD2 might be the D (5 bases). Germline V gene data show CDR1 as WSHSY and CDR2 as SAAADI. The CDR3 has 15 amino acids. V was shortened by 3 bases and J by 6 bases, with 18 bases between the two germline ends. The CDR3 DNA reads as TGCGCCAGCAGTGACGGAGCGGTATTAACGAGCGAGCAGTACGTC. As protein: CASSDGAVLTSEQYV.

The chain recombines TRBV4-3 with TRBJ1-6; maybe TRBD1 (5 bases). This CDR3 has 13 residues. CDR1 LGHNA and CDR2 YSLEER come from the germline V gene. V dropped 3 bases and J dropped 8 bases, with 8 bases sitting between them. The CDR3 nucleotides are TGCGCCAGCAGCCACGGCAGGGATTCACCCCTCCACTTT. Amino acid sequence: CASSHGRDSPLHF.

The chain couples TRBV19 to TRBJ2-3; possibly TRBD2 for D (5 bases). Per the germline V gene, CDR1 is LNHDA and CDR2 is SQIVND (reference sequence). V was pared by 3 bases and J by 4 bases, with 11 bases between. The CDR3 contains 14 residues. The CDR3 nucleotides read TGTGCCAGTAGTATGAGGGCTGCTGCAGATACGCAGTATTTT. Amino acids: CASSMRAAADTQYF.

This clone came up a few times. The CDR3 coding sequence is TGTGCCAGTAGTACCGGACAGAATGAAAAACTGTTTTTT. As protein: CASSTGQNEKLFF. V is TRBV19 and J is TRBJ1-4, with a weak D call TRBD1 (6 bases). The CDR3 covers 13 residues. Trimming removed 4 bases at V and 5 bases at J, with 8 bases between. Germline values: CDR1 LNHDA, CDR2 SQIVND (reference sequence).

This clone has only one observation. This rearrangement joins TRBV24-1 to TRBJ1-1; TRBD1 matches 9 bases. The CDR3 runs 14 residues. Germline values: CDR1 KGHDR, CDR2 SFDVKD. V lost 7 bases to trimming and J lost 0 bases; unmatched junction nucleotides: 2. CDR3 amino acids: CATRGTGMNTEAFF. The CDR3 DNA is TGTGCCACCAGAGGGACAGGGATGAACACTGAAGCTTTCTTT.

In DNA form, the CDR3 reads TGTGCCAGCAGCTACGGGACAGAACGATTCTCTGGAAACACCATATATTTT. It is translated as CASSYGTERFSGNTIYF. J is TRBJ1-3 and V is TRBV13; TRBD1 matches at 7 bases. This CDR3 is built from 17 residues. Trimming cost V 4 bases and J 0 bases; bases outside gene matches: 9. The germline V gene has CDR1 PRHDT and CDR2 FYEKMQ (reference sequence).

The chain couples TRBV15 to TRBJ2-2; weak D call: TRBD1 (5 bases). There are 15 residues in the CDR3. V was trimmed by 8 bases and J by 4 bases, leaving 17 bases between them. The germline V gene encodes CDR1 LNHNV and CDR2 YYDKDF (reference sequence). The DNA for the CDR3 is TGTGCCACCCAAGAGGACACAAAAACCACCGGGGAGCTGTTTTTT. It yields the protein CATQEDTKTTGELFF. Full variable domain (missing parts from reference TRBV15 and TRBJ2-2): DAMVIQNPRYQVTQFGKPVTLSCSQTLNHNVMYWYQQKSSQAPKLLFHYYDKDFNNEADTPDNFQSRRPNTSFCFLDIRSPGLGDTAMYLCATQEDTKTTGELFFGEGSRLTVL.

The chain is built from TRBV25-1 and TRBJ2-2; D is ambiguous. The CDR3 totals 13 residues. The V end was cut by 5 bases, the J end by 4 bases, with 8 bases between. Per germline, CDR1 MGHDK and CDR2 SYGVNS. CDR3 loop: CASSHEVTGELFF. In DNA form, the CDR3 reads TGTGCCAGCAGTCACGAGGTCACCGGGGAGCTGTTTTTT. Full variable domain (remainder filled in from reference TRBV25-1 and TRBJ2-2): EADIYQTPRYLVIGTGKKITLECSQTMGHDKMYWYQQDPGMELHLIHYSYGVNSTEKGDLSSESTVSRIRTEHFPLTLESARPSHTSQYLCASSHEVTGELFFGEGSRLTVL.

This sequence joins TRBV21-1 and TRBJ1-4; the tabulated D call, TRBD1, remains unverified against the DNA. TRBV21-1 counts as a pseudogene. This CDR3 has 15 amino acids. Written as DNA, the CDR3 is TGTGCCAGCAGCAAAGGTACCCAGGCTACTGAAAAACTGTTTTTT. Translation gives CASSKGTQATEKLFF.

The chain is built from TRBV7-7 and TRBJ2-5, with a weak D call TRBD1 (6 bases). The V gene lost 3 bases and the J gene lost 2 bases, with 13 bases spanning the gap. Germline CDR1 and CDR2: SSHAT and FNYEAQ (reference sequence). This CDR3 spans 15 amino acids. CDR3 in amino acids: CASSFTGIPQETQYF. CDR3 nucleotides: TGTGCCAGCAGCTTTACAGGGATCCCGCAAGAGACCCAGTACTTC.

The rearrangement joins TRBV4-3 to TRBJ1-5; D unclear. This CDR3 has 14 amino acids. Germline V CDR1 and CDR2: LGHNA, YSLEER. V dropped 0 bases and J dropped 4 bases, with 7 bases sitting between them. The CDR3 DNA is TGCGCCAGCAGCCAAGAGGCAGCGAATCAGCCCCAGCATTTT. Its protein product is CASSQEAANQPQHF.

V is TRBV3-1 (or the pseudogene TRBV3-2) and J is TRBJ2-2, with D possibly TRBD1 on 5 matching bases. Germline CDR1 is LGHDT and CDR2 is YNNKEL (reference sequence). The CDR3 has 15 residues. V dropped 0 bases and J dropped 6 bases, with 11 bases sitting between them. Written as DNA, the CDR3 is TGTGCCAGCAGCCAAGAGGACATGCGCGCCGGGGAGCTGTTTTTT. This codes for CASSQEDMRAGELFF.

This chain joins TRBV3-1 (or the pseudogene TRBV3-2) and TRBJ2-2; D is ambiguous. The CDR3 has 15 residues. Trimming cost V 6 bases and J 1 base, with 12 bases left between them. From germline, CDR1 is LGHDT and CDR2 YNNKEL (reference sequence). This CDR3 reads CASSLGPGNTGELFF. The CDR3 nucleotides read TGTGCCAGCAGTTTAGGTCCAGGGAACACCGGGGAGCTGTTTTTT.

The CDR3 bases are TGTGCCAGCAGTGGCAGGGGGACAGATACGCAGTATTTT. Translated, it gives CASSGRGTDTQYF. The chain couples TRBV27 to TRBJ2-3, with 7 bases identical to TRBD1. Germline V lookup: CDR1 MNHEY, CDR2 SMNVEV (reference sequence). Trimming at V came to 5 bases and at J to 3 bases, leaving 2 bases not matched to a gene. CDR3 size: 13 residues.

This chain joins TRBV30 and TRBJ2-1; 7 bases are a match to TRBD2. The CDR3 runs to 12 residues. Germline lookup yields CDR1 GTSNPN and CDR2 SVGIG (reference sequence). V trimming: 3 bases; J trimming: 8 bases; junction bases outside the gene matches: 4. The CDR3 sequence: CAWSRGEDEQFF. The CDR3 DNA follows: TGTGCCTGGAGCCGGGGGGAGGATGAGCAGTTCTTC.

In its sample, this clone was seen a few times. The chain employs TRBV19 and TRBJ2-1; the match to TRBD1 covers 7 bases. V was clipped by 7 bases and J by 6 bases; unmatched bases: 3. This CDR3 has 12 residues. From germline, CDR1 is LNHDA and CDR2 SQIVND (reference sequence). The CDR3 protein is CASTDRVNEQFF. The DNA of the CDR3 is TGTGCCAGTACCGACAGGGTCAATGAGCAGTTCTTC.

The V call is TRBV9, the J call TRBJ2-7; 7 nucleotides align to TRBD1. The CDR3 covers 14 residues. Looked up from germline, CDR1 is SGDLS and CDR2 is YYNGEE. Trimming cost V 4 bases and J 3 bases; bases outside gene matches: 7. The CDR3 coding sequence is TGTGCCAGCAGCCAGAGCGGACAGGACTACGAGCAGTACTTC. Translated: CASSQSGQDYEQYF.

The chain is built from TRBV6-5 and TRBJ2-5, with D perhaps TRBD1 (5 bases). Trimming cost V 10 bases and J 4 bases, with 13 bases left between them. The CDR3 is 12 amino acids. Germline-derived CDR1 and CDR2 are MNHEY and SVGAGI. The CDR3 DNA follows: TGTGCCACCCAGGGCACTTCAGAGACCCAGTACTTC. Its protein product is CATQGTSETQYF.

This chain joins TRBV29-1 and TRBJ1-5, with D perhaps matching TRBD1 (5 bases). There are 11 residues in the CDR3. V lost 6 bases and J lost 7, with 10 bases in between. Germline CDR1 is SQVTM and CDR2 is ANQGSEA. The CDR3 DNA follows: TGCAGCGTAGGGGAGGGGCAGCCCCAGCATTTT. As protein: CSVGEGQPQHF.

The rearrangement uses TRBV20-1 and TRBJ1-1; weak D call: TRBD1 (5 bases). CDR1 and CDR2 (germline): DFQATT, SNEGSKA (reference sequence). V lost 7 bases and J 6 bases, leaving 12 bases between the germline ends. The CDR3 sequence is 11 residues long. In nucleotides, the CDR3 is TGCAGTGGCGGGGGAGTAGCTGAAGCTTTCTTT. Encoded protein: CSGGGVAEAFF.

V gene TRBV3-1 (or the pseudogene TRBV3-2) combines with J gene TRBJ1-6, with a tentative D call TRBD1 (6 bases). Trimming removed 1 base at V and 10 bases at J, with 11 bases between. The germline V gene has CDR1 LGHDT and CDR2 YNNKEL (reference sequence). The CDR3 length is 14 residues. CDR3 protein: CASSQAQGRSPLHF. CDR3 DNA: TGTGCCAGCAGCCAAGCACAGGGTCGGTCACCCCTCCACTTT.